A single sample gave rise to the 2 T cell receptor beta chains below, sequenced in a study of shared clonotypes between healthy human individuals. Sequenced by immunoSEQ multiplex PCR; TCRdb stores in-frame clones only, minus some. The profile shows about 1.1 million clones, roughly 80% of them singletons. The sample comprised memory CD4+ T cells from PBMCs. The subset: CD45RA-negative fraction. The receptors were gathered from a man aged 18 to 30 in good health. Some clones in this sample may be carry-over from other donors' samples.

The rearrangement links TRBV30 to TRBJ2-7; 9 bases are a match to TRBD1. The J segment lost 2 bases and the V segment lost 8 bases, leaving 4 bases of the junction unmatched. Germline CDR1 reads GTSNPN; CDR2 reads SVGIG (reference sequence). This CDR3 contains 12 residues. This chain's CDR3 is CAGTGPTYEQYF. CDR3 bases: TGTGCCGGGACAGGGCCAACCTACGAGCAGTACTTC. The variable domain in full, with the rest retrieved from reference TRBV30 and TRBJ2-7, is SQTIHQWPATLVQPVGSPLSLECTVEGTSNPNLYWYRQAAGRGLQLLFYSVGIGQISSEVPQNLSASRPQDRQFILSSKKLLLSDSGFYLCAGTGPTYEQYFGPGTRLTVT.

This clone was detected a few times. The CDR3 nucleotides are TGTGCCAGCAGTCTAGGAGGTGTAGATACGCAGTATTTT. Protein product: CASSLGGVDTQYF. The chain joins TRBV28 to TRBJ2-3; TRBD2 might be the D (5 bases). V dropped 5 bases and J dropped 5 bases, with 11 bases sitting between them. Germline V gene data show CDR1 as MDHEN and CDR2 as SYDVKM. The CDR3 totals 13 residues.